Sequencing of this TCR beta chain was carried out in a study of blood T cell repertoires in COVID-19. In the study overall: The study drew acute and convalescent COVID-19 samples from the United States, Italy and Spain.

This CDR3 comprises 18 residues. Per germline, CDR1 LGHNA and CDR2 YNFKEQ. Trimming pared 0 bases from V and 1 base from J, leaving 16 bases between. This table comes from immunoSEQ multiplex PCR, and its TCRdb copy is limited to in-frame clones, with some not included. The table has around 270,000 clones, approximately 88% seen once. This chain uses TRBV4-2 with TRBJ2-4, with D possibly being TRBD1 (6 bases). Specimen: PBMCs or T cells enriched from blood (not recorded which). The TCR originated in a woman between 40 and 55 years old who had been exposed to COVID-19. DNA of the CDR3: TGTGCCAGCAGCCAAGAGAGGCAAATGAGGGGGGCCAAAAACATTCAGTACTTC. This encodes CASSQERQMRGAKNIQYF.